This TCR beta chain was captured by sequencing in a study of T cell responses to AZD1222 COVID-19 vaccine. The wider study: Timing groups of about 4 and about 12 weeks for second doses were pooled. The study, taken as a whole, reports: The donor group comprised mostly white British people and more females; the analysis possibly underestimated clonal diversity. Just five or six AZD1222 recipients tested seropositive at baseline.

Of note for this clone: Its target is unknown.

The V gene lost 0 bases and the J gene lost 6 bases, with 22 bases spanning the gap. This CDR3 spans 17 amino acids. Some clones are missing from TCRdb's copy, which holds only in-frame ones; the method was immunoSEQ multiplex PCR. In the table there are 120,000 to 150,000 clones, around 91% of which are singletons. This chain connects TRBV5-3 to TRBJ2-7; D perhaps matches TRBD1 (6 bases). Being an ORF, TRBV5-3 has a function that is uncertain. This receptor was taken from an adult in good health. The sample in question was peripheral blood, obtained on day 0 of AZD1222 vaccination. The CDR3 DNA is TGTGCCAGAAGCTTGGCTTTTACAGGGTTCGGACGAGGCGAGCAGTACTTC. Translation gives CARSLAFTGFGRGEQYF.